Below, one T cell receptor (beta chain) is given with its context. V shed 1 base and J shed 1 base, with 7 bases lying between them. The CDR3 has 14 amino acids. The germline gives CDR1 MNHNS, CDR2 SASEGT. Authors' methods: Nucleated cell number was recorded as an estimate derived from reference gene primer amplification. TCRdb's copy holds only in-frame clones and misses some; the assay was immunoSEQ multiplex PCR. V and J calls and clone size come straight from that table; D and trimming were deduced from the DNA. The sample yields about 420,000 clones, about 90% seen once. This sample is part of a study of blood T cell repertoires in COVID-19. As for the study in general: Acute and convalescent COVID-19 samples came from the United States, Italy and Spain.

Patients at the Seattle site were enrolled during active infection and followed longitudinally. The sequenced sample was peripheral blood. The TCR sequence derives from a man in his late teens or twenties with COVID-19, enrolled during active disease. V usage is TRBV6-1 and J usage is TRBJ1-2; maybe TRBD1 (5 bases). CDR3 nucleotides: TGTGCCAGCAGTGAAGAGGGACTTAACTATGGCTACACCTTC. It codes for CASSEEGLNYGYTF.